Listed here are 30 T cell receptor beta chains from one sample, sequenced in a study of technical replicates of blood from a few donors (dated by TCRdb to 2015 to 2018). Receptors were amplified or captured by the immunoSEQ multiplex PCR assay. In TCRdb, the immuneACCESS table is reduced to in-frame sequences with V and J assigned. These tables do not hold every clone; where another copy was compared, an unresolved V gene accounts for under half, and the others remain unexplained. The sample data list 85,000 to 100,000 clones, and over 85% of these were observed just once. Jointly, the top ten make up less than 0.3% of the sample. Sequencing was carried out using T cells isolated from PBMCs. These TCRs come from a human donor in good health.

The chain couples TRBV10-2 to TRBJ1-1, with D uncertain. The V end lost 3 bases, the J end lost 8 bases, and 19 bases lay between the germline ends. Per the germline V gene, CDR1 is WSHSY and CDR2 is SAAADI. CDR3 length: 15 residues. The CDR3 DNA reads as TGCGCCAGCAGTGACAGTGAGCAGGCTCTAAGGGAAGCTTTCTTT. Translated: CASSDSEQALREAFF.

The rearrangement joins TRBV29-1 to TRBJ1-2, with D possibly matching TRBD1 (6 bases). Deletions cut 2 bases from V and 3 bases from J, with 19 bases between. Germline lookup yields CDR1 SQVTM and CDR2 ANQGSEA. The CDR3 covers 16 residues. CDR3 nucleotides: TGCAGCGTTGAACCTCAAGCGGGGGCCCGGGACTATGGCTACACCTTC. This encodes CSVEPQAGARDYGYTF.

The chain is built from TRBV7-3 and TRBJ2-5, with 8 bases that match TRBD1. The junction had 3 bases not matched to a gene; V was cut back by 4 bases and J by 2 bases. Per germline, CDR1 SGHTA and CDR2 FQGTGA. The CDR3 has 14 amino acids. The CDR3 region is CASSWTGRQETQYF. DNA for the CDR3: TGTGCCAGCAGCTGGACAGGGAGGCAAGAGACCCAGTACTTC. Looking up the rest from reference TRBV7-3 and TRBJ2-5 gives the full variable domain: GAGVSQTPSNKVTEKGKYVELRCDPISGHTALYWYRQSLGQGPEFLIYFQGTGAADDSGLPNDRFFAVRPEGSVSTLKIQRTERGDSAVYLCASSWTGRQETQYFGPGTRLLVL.

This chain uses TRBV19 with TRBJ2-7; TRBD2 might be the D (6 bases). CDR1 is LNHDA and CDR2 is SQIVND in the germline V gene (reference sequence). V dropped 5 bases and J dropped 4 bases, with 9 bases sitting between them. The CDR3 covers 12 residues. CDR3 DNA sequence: TGTGCCAGTAGTGACCGGGGGTACGAGCAGTACTTC. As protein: CASSDRGYEQYF.

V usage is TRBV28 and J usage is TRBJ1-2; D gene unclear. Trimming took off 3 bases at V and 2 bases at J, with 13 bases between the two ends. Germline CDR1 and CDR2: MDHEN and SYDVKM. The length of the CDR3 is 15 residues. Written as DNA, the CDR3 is TGTGCCAGCAGTTTGCCGGGGTTCCAGAACTATGGCTACACCTTC. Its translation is CASSLPGFQNYGYTF.

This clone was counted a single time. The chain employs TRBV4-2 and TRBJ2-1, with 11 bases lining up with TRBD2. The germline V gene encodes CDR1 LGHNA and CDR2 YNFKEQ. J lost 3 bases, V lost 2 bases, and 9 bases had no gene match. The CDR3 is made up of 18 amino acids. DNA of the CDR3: TGTGCCAGCAGCCAATATCCGTCCGGGACTAGCGGCTACAATGAGCAGTTCTTC. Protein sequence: CASSQYPSGTSGYNEQFF.

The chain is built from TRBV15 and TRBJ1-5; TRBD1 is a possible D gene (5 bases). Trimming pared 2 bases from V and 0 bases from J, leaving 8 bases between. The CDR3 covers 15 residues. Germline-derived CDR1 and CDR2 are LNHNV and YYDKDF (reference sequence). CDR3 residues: CATSRQGYSNQPQHF. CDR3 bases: TGTGCCACCAGCAGACAGGGATATAGCAATCAGCCCCAGCATTTT.

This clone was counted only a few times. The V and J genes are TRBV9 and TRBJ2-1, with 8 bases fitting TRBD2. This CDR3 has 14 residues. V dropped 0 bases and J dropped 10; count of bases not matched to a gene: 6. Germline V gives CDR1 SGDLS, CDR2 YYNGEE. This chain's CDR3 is CASSVEGTGGEQFF. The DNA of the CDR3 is TGTGCCAGCAGCGTAGAGGGCACGGGGGGGGAGCAGTTCTTC.

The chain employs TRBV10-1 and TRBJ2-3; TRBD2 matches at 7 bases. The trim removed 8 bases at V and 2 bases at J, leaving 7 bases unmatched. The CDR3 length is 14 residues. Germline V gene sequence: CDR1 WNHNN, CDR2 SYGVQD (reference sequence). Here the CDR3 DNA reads TGCGCCAGCGGACCTAGCGGCTACACAGATACGCAGTATTTT. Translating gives CASGPSGYTDTQYF.

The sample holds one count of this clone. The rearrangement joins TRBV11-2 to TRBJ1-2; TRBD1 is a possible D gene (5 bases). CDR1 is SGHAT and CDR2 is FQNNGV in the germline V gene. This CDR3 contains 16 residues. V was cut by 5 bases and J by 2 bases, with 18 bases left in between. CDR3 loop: CASSPGPWPSNYGYTF. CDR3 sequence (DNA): TGTGCCAGCAGCCCAGGGCCGTGGCCCTCCAACTATGGCTACACCTTC.

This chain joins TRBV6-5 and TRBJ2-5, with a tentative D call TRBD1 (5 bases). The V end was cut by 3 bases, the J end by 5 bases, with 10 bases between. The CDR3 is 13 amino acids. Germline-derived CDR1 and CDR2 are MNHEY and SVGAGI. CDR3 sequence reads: CASSYQGQETQYF. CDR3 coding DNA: TGTGCCAGCAGTTATCAGGGTCAGGAGACCCAGTACTTC.

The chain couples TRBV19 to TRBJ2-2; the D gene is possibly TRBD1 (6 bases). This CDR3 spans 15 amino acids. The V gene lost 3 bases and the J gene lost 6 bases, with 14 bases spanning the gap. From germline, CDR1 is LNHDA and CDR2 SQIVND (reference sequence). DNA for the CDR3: TGTGCCAGTAGTATTGCCACAGGGTCGTCCGGGGAGCTGTTTTTT. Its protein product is CASSIATGSSGELFF.

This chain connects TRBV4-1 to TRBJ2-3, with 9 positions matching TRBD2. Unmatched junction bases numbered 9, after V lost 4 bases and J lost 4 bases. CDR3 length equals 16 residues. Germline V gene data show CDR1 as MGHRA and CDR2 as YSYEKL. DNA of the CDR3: TGCGCCAGCAGCCGATTAGCGGGGGAGAACGCAGATACGCAGTATTTT. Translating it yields CASSRLAGENADTQYF.

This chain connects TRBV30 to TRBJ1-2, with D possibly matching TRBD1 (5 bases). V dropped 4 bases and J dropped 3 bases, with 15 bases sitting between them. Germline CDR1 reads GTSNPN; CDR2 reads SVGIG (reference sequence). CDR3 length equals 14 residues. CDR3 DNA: TGTGCCTGGACAACCCCCGGGACTCACTATGGCTACACCTTC. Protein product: CAWTTPGTHYGYTF.

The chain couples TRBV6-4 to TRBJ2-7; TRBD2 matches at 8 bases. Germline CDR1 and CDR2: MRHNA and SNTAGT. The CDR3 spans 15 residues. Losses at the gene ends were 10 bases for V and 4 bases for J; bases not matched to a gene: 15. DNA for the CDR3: TGTGCCACCCCCCTGGGGAGCGGGAGACCATACGAGCAGTACTTC. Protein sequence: CATPLGSGRPYEQYF.

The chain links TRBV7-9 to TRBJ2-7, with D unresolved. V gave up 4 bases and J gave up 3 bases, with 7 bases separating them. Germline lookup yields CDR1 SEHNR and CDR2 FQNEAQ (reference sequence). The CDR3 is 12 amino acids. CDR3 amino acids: CASSSDNYEQYF. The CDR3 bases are TGTGCCAGCAGCTCAGATAACTACGAGCAGTACTTC.

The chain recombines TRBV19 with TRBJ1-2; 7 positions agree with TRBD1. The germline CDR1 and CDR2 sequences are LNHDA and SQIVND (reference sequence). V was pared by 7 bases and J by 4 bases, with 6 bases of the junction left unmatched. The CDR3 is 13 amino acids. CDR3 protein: CASTETGFYGYTF. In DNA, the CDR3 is TGTGCCAGTACCGAGACAGGGTTCTATGGCTACACCTTC. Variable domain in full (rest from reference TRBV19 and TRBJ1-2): DGGITQSPKYLFRKEGQNVTLSCEQNLNHDAMYWYRQDPGQGLRLIYYSQIVNDFQKGDIAEGYSVSREKKESFPLTVTSAQKNPTAFYLCASTETGFYGYTFGSGTRLTVV.

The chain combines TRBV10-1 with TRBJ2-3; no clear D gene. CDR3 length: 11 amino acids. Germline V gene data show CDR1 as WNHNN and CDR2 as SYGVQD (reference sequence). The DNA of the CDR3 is TGCGAGAAACTCGGCACAGATACGCAGTATTTT. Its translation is CEKLGTDTQYF.

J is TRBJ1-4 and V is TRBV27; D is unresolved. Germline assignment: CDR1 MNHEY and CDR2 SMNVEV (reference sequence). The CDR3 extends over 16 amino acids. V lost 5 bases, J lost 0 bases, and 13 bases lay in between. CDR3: CASSPSMRATNEKLFF. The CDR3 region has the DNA TGTGCCAGCAGTCCCTCGATGCGGGCAACTAATGAAAAACTGTTTTTT. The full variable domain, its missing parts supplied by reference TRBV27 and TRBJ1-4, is EAQVTQNPRYLITVTGKKLTVTCSQNMNHEYMSWYRQDPGLGLRQIYYSMNVEVTDKGDVPEGYKVSRKEKRNFPLILESPSPNQTSLYFCASSPSMRATNEKLFFGSGTQLSVL.

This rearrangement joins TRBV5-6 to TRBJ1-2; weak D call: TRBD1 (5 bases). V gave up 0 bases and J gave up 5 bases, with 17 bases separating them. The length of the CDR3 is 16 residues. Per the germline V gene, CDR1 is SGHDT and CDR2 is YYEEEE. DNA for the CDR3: TGTGCCAGCAGCTTGGCCTTAAAACAGGCGAGGTATGGCTACACCTTC. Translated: CASSLALKQARYGYTF.

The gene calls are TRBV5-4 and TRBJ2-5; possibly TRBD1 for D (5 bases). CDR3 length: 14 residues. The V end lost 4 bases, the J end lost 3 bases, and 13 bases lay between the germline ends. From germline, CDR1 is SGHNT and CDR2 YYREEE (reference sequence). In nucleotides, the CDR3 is TGTGCCAGCAGCGGTGGGCAGGGAAAAGAGACCCAGTACTTC. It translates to CASSGGQGKETQYF.

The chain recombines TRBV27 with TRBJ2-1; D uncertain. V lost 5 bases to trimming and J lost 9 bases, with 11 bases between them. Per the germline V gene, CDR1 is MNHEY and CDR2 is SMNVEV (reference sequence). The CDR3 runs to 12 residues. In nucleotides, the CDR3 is TGTGCCAGCAGTCCAAACTCGCTTGAGCAGTTCTTC. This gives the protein CASSPNSLEQFF.

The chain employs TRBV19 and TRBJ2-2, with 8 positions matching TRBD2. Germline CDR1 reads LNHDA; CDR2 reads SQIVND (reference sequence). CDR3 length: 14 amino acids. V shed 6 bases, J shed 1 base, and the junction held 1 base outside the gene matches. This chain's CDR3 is CASRGLGNTGELFF. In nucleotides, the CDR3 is TGTGCCAGTAGGGGACTAGGGAACACCGGGGAGCTGTTTTTT.

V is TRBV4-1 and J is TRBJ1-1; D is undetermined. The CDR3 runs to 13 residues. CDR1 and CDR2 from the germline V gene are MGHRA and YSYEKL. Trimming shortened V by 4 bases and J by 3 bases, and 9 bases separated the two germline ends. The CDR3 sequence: CASSPPGYTEAFF. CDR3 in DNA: TGCGCCAGCAGCCCCCCAGGTTACACTGAAGCTTTCTTT.

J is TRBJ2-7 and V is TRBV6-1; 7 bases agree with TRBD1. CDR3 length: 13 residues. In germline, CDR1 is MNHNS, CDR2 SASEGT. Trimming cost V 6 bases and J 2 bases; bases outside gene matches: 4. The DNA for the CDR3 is TGTGCCAGCAGGCGGACAGGAGCCTACGAGCAGTACTTC. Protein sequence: CASRRTGAYEQYF.

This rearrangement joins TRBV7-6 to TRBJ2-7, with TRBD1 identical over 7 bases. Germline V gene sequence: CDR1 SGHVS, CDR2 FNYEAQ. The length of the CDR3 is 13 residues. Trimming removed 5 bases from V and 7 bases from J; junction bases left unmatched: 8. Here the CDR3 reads CASSPGQTWEQYF. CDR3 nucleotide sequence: TGTGCCAGCAGCCCGGGACAGACGTGGGAGCAGTACTTC.

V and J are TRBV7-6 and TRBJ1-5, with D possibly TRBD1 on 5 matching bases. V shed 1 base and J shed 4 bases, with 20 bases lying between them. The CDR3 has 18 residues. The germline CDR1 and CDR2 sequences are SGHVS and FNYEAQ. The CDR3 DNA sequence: TGTGCCAGCAGCTTAGGGGCAGGGCCCTTGCTAGGAAATCAGCCCCAGCATTTT. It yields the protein CASSLGAGPLLGNQPQHF.

The CDR3 DNA is TGTGCCAGCAGCTTGGACAGCTATGGCTACACCTTC. This translates into CASSLDSYGYTF. The chain couples TRBV5-6 to TRBJ1-2, with D unclear. The CDR3 contains 12 residues. The germline V and J ends were trimmed by 0 bases and 4 bases, with 4 bases remaining between them. Germline CDR1 SGHDT, CDR2 YYEEEE. The whole variable domain, filled in from reference TRBV5-6 and TRBJ1-2, reads DAGVTQSPTHLIKTRGQQVTLRCSPKSGHDTVSWYQQALGQGPQFIFQYYEEEERQRGNFPDRFSGHQFPNYSSELNVNALLLGDSALYLCASSLDSYGYTFGSGTRLTVV.

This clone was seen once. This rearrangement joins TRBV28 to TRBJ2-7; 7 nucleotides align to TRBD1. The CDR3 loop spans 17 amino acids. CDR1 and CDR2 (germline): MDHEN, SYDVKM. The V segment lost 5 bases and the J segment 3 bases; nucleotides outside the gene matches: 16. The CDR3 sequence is CASSRDPLTGANYEQYF. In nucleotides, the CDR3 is TGTGCCAGCAGTCGTGACCCCCTTACAGGGGCCAACTACGAGCAGTACTTC.

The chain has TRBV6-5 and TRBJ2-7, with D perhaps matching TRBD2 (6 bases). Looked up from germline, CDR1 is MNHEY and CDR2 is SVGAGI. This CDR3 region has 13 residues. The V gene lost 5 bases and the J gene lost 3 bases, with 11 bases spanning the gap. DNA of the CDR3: TGTGCCAGCAGTCCGATCGGGGGCTACGAGCAGTACTTC. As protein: CASSPIGGYEQYF.